This T cell receptor beta chain is from a study of shared clonotypes between healthy human individuals. The ends lost 3 bases at V and 0 bases at J; junction bases unmatched: 3. This CDR3 region has 16 residues. Germline V gene sequence: CDR1 SNHLY, CDR2 FYNNEI. Points on this clone: Its specificity is unknown.

Clones were read by immunoSEQ multiplex PCR, and TCRdb kept only the in-frame ones, dropping some. The sample has some 2,400,000 clones, approximately 94% seen once; the top ten hold 0.1% to 0.15%. Points from the study as a whole: Clonotype sharing across several donors was observed for 4.5% to 6.5% of naive CD4 clonotypes.

The chain combines TRBV2 with TRBJ2-3; 10 bases are shared with TRBD2. The sequence came from a man younger than 35 in good health. The material sequenced was naive CD4+ T cells sorted from blood. Subset meaning: CD45RA+ positively selected. In nucleotides, the CDR3 is TGTGCCAGCAGTGATCGGACTAGCGGTAGCACAGATACGCAGTATTTT. This sequence encodes CASSDRTSGSTDTQYF.